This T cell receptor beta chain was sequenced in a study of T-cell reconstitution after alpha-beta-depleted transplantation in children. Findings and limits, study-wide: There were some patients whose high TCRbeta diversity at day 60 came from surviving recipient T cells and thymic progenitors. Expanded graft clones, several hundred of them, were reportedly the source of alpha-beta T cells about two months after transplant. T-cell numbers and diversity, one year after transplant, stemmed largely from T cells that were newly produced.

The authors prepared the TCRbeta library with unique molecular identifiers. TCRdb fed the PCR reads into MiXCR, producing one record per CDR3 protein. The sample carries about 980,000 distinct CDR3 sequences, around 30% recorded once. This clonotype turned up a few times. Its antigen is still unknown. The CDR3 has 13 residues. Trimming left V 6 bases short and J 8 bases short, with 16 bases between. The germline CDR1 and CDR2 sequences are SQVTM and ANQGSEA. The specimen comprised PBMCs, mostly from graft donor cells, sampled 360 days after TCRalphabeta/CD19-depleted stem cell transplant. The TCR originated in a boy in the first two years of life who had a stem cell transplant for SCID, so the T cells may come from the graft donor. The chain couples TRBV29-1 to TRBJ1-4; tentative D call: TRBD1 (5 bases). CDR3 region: CSVAGGLREKLFF. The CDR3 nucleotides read TGCAGCGTCGCTGGGGGATTACGGGAAAAACTGTTTTTT.